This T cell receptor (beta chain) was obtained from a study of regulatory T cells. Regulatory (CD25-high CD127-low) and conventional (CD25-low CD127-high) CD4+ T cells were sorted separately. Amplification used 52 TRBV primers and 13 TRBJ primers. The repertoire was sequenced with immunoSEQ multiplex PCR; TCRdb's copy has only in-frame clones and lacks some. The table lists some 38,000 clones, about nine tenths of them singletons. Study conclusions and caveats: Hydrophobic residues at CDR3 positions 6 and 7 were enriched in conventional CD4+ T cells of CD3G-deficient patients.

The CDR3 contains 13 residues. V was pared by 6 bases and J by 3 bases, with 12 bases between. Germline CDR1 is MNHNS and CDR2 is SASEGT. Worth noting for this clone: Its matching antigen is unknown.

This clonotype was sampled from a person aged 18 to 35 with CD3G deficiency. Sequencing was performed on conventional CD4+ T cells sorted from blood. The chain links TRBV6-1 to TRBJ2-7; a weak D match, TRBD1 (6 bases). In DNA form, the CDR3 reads TGTGCCAGCAGACGGACAGCGATCTACGAGCAGTACTTC. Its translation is CASRRTAIYEQYF.